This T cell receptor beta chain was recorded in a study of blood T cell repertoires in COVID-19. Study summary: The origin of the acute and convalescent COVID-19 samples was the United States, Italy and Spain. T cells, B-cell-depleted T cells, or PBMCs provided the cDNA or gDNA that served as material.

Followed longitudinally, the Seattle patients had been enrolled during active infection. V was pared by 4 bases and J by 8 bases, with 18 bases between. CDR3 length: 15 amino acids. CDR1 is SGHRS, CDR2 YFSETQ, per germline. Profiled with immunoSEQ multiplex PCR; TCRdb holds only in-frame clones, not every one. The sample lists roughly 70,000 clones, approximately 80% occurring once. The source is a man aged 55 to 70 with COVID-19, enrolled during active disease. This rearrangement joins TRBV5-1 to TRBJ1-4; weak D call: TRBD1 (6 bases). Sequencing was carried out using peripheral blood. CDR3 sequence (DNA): TGCGCCAGCAGCACCCTACAGGGAACGGGAGAAAAACTGTTTTTT. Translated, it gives CASSTLQGTGEKLFF.